A selection of T cell receptor delta chains follows, all from one sample in a study of gamma-delta chains in newborns, infants, children. TCRdb reanalysed the reads via CATT. The sample gives approximately 5,000 delta-chain clones, 3% to 3.5% of which show up once; approximately 13% is in the top ten. The specimen was blood. The receptors shown here come from a child who was a newborn, infant or young child, either healthy, febrile or measles-vaccinated (not recorded which). Each CDR3 is given with its conserved first and last residue. Each record gives: D gene, clone size, J gene, V gene, CDR3 protein, CDR3 DNA. A D gene is named only where the DNA matches it firmly. Clone size, where shown, is once, few, many, or a class for clones that have expanded.

d_gene: TRDD3; abundance: NA; j_gene: TRDJ3; v_gene: TRDV2; CDR3aa: CACDLILGEAWDTRQMFF; CDR3nt: TGTGCCTGTGACTTAATACTGGGGGAAGCCTGGGACACCCGACAGATGTTTTTC
d_gene: NA; abundance: NA; j_gene: TRDJ3; v_gene: TRDV2; CDR3aa: CACDTVGGWDTRQMFF; CDR3nt: TGTGCCTGTGACACCGTTGGGGGCTGGGACACCCGACAGATGTTTTTC
d_gene: TRDD3; abundance: few; j_gene: TRDJ1; v_gene: TRDV2; CDR3aa: CACDRLLGDTTGNTDKLIF; CDR3nt: TGTGCCTGTGACCGCTTACTGGGGGATACGACGGGGAACACCGATAAACTCATCTTT
d_gene: TRDD3; abundance: few; j_gene: TRDJ3; v_gene: TRDV2; CDR3aa: CACDFSGIRSWDTRQMFF; CDR3nt: TGTGCCTGTGACTTCTCGGGGATACGGTCCTGGGACACCCGACAGATGTTTTTC
d_gene: TRDD2; abundance: few; j_gene: TRDJ1; v_gene: TRDV1; CDR3aa: CALGVGPSYEGEPGMFYTDKLIF; CDR3nt: TGTGCTCTTGGGGTCGGGCCTTCCTACGAAGGGGAACCCGGAATGTTTTACACCGATAAACTCATCTTT
d_gene: TRDD3; abundance: NA; j_gene: TRDJ1; v_gene: TRDV1; CDR3aa: CALGGASSHWGTRGAYTDKLIF; CDR3nt: TGTGCTCTTGGAGGTGCTTCCTCCCACTGGGGGACAAGAGGGGCATACACCGATAAACTCATCTTT
d_gene: TRDD3; abundance: NA; j_gene: TRDJ3; v_gene: TRDV2; CDR3aa: CACDTLGDSSWDTRQMFF; CDR3nt: TGTGCCTGCGACACCTTGGGGGATAGCTCCTGGGACACCCGACAGATGTTTTTC
d_gene: TRDD3; abundance: few; j_gene: TRDJ2; v_gene: TRDV2; CDR3aa: CACDYWGILTAQLFF; CDR3nt: TGTGCCTGTGACTACTGGGGGATACTGACAGCACAACTCTTCTTT
d_gene: NA; abundance: NA; j_gene: TRDJ3; v_gene: TRDV3; CDR3aa: CAFTGAFSSWDTRQMFF; CDR3nt: TGTGCCTTTACTGGGGCTTTTAGCTCCTGGGACACCCGACAGATGTTTTTC
d_gene: TRDD3; abundance: NA; j_gene: TRDJ1; v_gene: TRDV1; CDR3aa: CALGELSLLLGDTKYAYTDKLIF; CDR3nt: TGTGCTCTTGGGGAACTATCCCTCCTACTGGGGGATACTAAATACGCGTACACCGATAAACTCATCTTT
d_gene: NA; abundance: medium-sized; j_gene: TRDJ2; v_gene: TRDV2; CDR3aa: CACDTWGTAQLFF; CDR3nt: TGTGCCTGTGACACTTGGGGGACAGCACAACTCTTCTTT
d_gene: TRDD3; abundance: large; j_gene: TRDJ2; v_gene: TRDV2; CDR3aa: CACDILGDTAAQLFF; CDR3nt: TGTGCCTGTGACATACTGGGGGATACGGCAGCACAACTCTTCTTT
d_gene: TRDD3; abundance: few; j_gene: TRDJ1; v_gene: TRDV1; CDR3aa: CALGARGIRVARSDKLIF; CDR3nt: TGTGCTCTTGGGGCCCGGGGGATACGCGTAGCCAGGTCCGATAAACTCATCTTT
d_gene: NA; abundance: medium-sized; j_gene: TRDJ3; v_gene: TRDV2; CDR3aa: CACDTVGSSSWDTRQMFF; CDR3nt: TGTGCCTGTGACACCGTGGGGTCTAGCTCCTGGGACACCCGACAGATGTTTTTC
d_gene: NA; abundance: medium-sized; j_gene: TRDJ3; v_gene: TRDV2; CDR3aa: CACDVLDSSWDTRQMFF; CDR3nt: TGTGCCTGTGACGTACTGGATAGCTCCTGGGACACCCGACAGATGTTTTTC
d_gene: TRDD3; abundance: NA; j_gene: TRDJ3; v_gene: TRDV2; CDR3aa: CACDSLLGDTQSRSWDTRQMFF; CDR3nt: TGTGCCTGTGACTCTCTTCTGGGGGATACGCAGAGTCGCTCCTGGGACACCCGACAGATGTTTTTC
d_gene: TRDD3; abundance: medium-sized; j_gene: TRDJ3; v_gene: TRDV2; CDR3aa: CACDTVLGDFSSWDTRQMFF; CDR3nt: TGTGCCTGTGACACCGTACTGGGGGATTTCAGCTCCTGGGACACCCGACAGATGTTTTTC
d_gene: TRDD3; abundance: NA; j_gene: TRDJ3; v_gene: TRDV2; CDR3aa: CACGTVLGETDTRQMFF; CDR3nt: TGTGCCTGTGGCACCGTACTGGGGGAGACTGACACCCGACAGATGTTTTTC
d_gene: TRDD3; abundance: NA; j_gene: TRDJ3; v_gene: TRDV2; CDR3aa: CACDTAGGPWDTLQMFF; CDR3nt: TGTGCCTGTGACACCGCTGGGGGCCCCTGGGACACCCTACAGATGTTTTTC
d_gene: TRDD3; abundance: few; j_gene: TRDJ3; v_gene: TRDV2; CDR3aa: CACDTGGYGDWDTRQMFF; CDR3nt: TGTGCCTGTGACACCGGGGGATACGGGGACTGGGACACCCGACAGATGTTTTTC
d_gene: TRDD3; abundance: few; j_gene: TRDJ2; v_gene: TRDV2; CDR3aa: CACDTWGMTAQPFF; CDR3nt: TGTGCCTGTGACACTTGGGGGATGACAGCACAACCCTTCTTT
d_gene: TRDD3; abundance: NA; j_gene: TRDJ3; v_gene: TRDV2; CDR3aa: CACDPTGGYSPWDTRQMFF; CDR3nt: TGTGCCTGTGACCCAACTGGGGGATATAGCCCCTGGGACACCCGACAGATGTTTTTC
d_gene: TRDD3; abundance: NA; j_gene: TRDJ2; v_gene: TRDV2; CDR3aa: CACDTGVGPTFLGEALTAQLFF; CDR3nt: TGTGCCTGTGACACCGGTGTAGGTCCTACGTTTCTGGGGGAAGCTTTGACAGCACAACTCTTCTTT
d_gene: TRDD3; abundance: NA; j_gene: TRDJ3; v_gene: TRDV2; CDR3aa: CACDVLGIQTWDTRQMFF; CDR3nt: TGTGCCTGTGACGTACTGGGGATACAGACCTGGGACACCCGACAGATGTTTTTC
d_gene: NA; abundance: NA; j_gene: TRDJ1; v_gene: TRDV2; CDR3aa: CACDTWGRTDKLIF; CDR3nt: TGTGCCTGTGACACCTGGGGGCGGACCGATAAACTCATCTTT
d_gene: TRDD3; abundance: few; j_gene: TRDJ3; v_gene: TRDV2; CDR3aa: CACDTLGDTPAWDTRQMFF; CDR3nt: TGTGCCTGTGACACGCTGGGGGATACGCCTGCCTGGGACACCCGACAGATGTTTTTC
d_gene: TRDD3; abundance: NA; j_gene: TRDJ1; v_gene: TRDV2; CDR3aa: CACDKFRGIRTDKLIF; CDR3nt: TGTGCCTGTGACAAGTTCCGGGGGATACGCACCGATAAACTCATCTTT